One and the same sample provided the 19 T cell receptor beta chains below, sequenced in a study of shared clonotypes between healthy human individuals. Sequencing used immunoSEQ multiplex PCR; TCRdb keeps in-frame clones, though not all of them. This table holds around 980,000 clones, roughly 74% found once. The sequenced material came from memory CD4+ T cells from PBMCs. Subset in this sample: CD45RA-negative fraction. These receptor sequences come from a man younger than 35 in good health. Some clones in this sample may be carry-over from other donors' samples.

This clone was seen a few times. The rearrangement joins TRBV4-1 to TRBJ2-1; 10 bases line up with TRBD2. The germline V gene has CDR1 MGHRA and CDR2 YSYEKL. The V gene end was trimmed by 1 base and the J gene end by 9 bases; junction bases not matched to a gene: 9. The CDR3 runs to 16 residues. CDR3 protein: CASSQVPSGSVSEQFF. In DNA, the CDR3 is TGCGCCAGCAGCCAAGTCCCTAGCGGGAGTGTAAGTGAGCAGTTCTTC.

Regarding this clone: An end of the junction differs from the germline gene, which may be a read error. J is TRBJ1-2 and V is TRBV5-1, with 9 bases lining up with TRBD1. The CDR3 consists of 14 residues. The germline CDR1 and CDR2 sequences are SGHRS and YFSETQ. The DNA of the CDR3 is TGCGCCAGCAGCCCCGGACAGGGGAACTTTGGCTACACCTTC. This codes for CASSPGQGNFGYTF.

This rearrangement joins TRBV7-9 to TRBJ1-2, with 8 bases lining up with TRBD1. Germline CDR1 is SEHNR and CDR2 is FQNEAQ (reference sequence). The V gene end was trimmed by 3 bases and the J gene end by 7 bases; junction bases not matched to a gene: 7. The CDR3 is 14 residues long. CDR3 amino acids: CASSLWQGAFGYTF. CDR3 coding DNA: TGTGCCAGCAGCTTGTGGCAGGGGGCTTTTGGCTACACCTTC.

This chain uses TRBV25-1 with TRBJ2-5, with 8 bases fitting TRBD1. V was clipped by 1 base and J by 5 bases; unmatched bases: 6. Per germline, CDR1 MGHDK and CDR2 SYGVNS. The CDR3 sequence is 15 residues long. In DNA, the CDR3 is TGTGCCAGCAGTGAATGGGCCAGGGGGCCGGAGACCCAGTACTTC. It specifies CASSEWARGPETQYF. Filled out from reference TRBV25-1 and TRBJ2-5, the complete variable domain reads EADIYQTPRYLVIGTGKKITLECSQTMGHDKMYWYQQDPGMELHLIHYSYGVNSTEKGDLSSESTVSRIRTEHFPLTLESARPSHTSQYLCASSEWARGPETQYFGPGTRLLVL.

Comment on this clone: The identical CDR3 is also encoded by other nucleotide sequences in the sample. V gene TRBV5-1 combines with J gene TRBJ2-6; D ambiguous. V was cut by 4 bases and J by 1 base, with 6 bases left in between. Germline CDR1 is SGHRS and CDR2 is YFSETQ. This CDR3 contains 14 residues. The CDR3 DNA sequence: TGCGCCAGCAGCGGTAGTTCTGGGGCCAACGTCCTGACTTTC. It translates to CASSGSSGANVLTF.

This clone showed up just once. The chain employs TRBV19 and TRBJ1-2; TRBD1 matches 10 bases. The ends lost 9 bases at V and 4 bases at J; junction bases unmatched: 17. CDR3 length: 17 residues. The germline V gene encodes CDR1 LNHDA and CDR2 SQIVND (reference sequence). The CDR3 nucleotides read TGTGCCAGCCGCCAACCTTCAACCCGGACAGGGGGCTATGGCTACACCTTC. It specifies CASRQPSTRTGGYGYTF.

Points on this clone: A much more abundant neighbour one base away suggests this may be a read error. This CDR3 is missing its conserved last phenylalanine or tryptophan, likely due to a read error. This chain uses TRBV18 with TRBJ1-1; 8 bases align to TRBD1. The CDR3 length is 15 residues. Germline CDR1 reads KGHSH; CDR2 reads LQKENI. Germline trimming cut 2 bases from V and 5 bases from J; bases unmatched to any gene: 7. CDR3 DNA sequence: TGTGCCAGCTCACCAACCTCAGGGGGCGAAACTGAAGCTTTCCTT. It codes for CASSPTSGGETEAFL.

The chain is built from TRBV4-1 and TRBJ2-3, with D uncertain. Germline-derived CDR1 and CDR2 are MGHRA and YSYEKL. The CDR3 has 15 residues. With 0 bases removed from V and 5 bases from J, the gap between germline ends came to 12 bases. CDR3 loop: CASSQDGLERDTQYF. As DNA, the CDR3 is TGCGCCAGCAGCCAAGATGGTCTAGAACGAGATACGCAGTATTTT.

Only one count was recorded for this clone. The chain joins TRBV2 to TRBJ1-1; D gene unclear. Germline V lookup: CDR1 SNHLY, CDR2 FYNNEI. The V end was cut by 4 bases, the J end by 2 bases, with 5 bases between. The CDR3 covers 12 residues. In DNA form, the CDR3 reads TGTGCCAGCAGTGGTGCTAACACTGAAGCTTTCTTT. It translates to CASSGANTEAFF.

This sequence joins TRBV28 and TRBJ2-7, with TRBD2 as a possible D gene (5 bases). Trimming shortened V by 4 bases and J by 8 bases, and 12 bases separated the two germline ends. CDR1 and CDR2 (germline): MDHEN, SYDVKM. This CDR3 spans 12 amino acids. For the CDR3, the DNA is TGTGCCAGCAGTTCCCATAGAGGGCAGCAGTACTTC. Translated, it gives CASSSHRGQQYF.

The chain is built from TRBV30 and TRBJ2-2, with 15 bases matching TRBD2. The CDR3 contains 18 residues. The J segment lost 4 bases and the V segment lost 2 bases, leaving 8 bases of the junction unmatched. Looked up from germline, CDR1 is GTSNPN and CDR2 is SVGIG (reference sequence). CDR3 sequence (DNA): TGTGCCTGGAGTCCTCGGACTAGCGGGAGGGCCGGCACCGGGGAGCTGTTTTTT. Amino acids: CAWSPRTSGRAGTGELFF.

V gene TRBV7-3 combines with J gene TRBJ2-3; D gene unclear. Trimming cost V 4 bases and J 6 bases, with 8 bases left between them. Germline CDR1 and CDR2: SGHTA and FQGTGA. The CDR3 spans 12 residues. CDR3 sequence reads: CASSSGSDTQYF. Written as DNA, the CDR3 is TGTGCCAGCAGCTCCGGTTCCGATACGCAGTATTTT. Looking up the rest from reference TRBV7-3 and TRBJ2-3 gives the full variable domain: GAGVSQTPSNKVTEKGKYVELRCDPISGHTALYWYRQSLGQGPEFLIYFQGTGAADDSGLPNDRFFAVRPEGSVSTLKIQRTERGDSAVYLCASSSGSDTQYFGPGTRLTVL.

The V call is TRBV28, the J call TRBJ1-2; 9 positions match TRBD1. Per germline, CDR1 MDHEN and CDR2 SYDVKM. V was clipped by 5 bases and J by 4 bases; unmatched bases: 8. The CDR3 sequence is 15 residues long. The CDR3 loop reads CASSPGTGLIYGYTF. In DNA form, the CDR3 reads TGTGCCAGCAGTCCCGGGACAGGGTTAATCTATGGCTACACCTTC.

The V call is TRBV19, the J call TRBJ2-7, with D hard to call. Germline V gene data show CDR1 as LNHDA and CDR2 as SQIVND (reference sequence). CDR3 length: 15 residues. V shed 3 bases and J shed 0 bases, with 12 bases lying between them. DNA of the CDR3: TGTGCCAGTAGTATTAACGCACAAAACTCCTACGAGCAGTACTTC. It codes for CASSINAQNSYEQYF.

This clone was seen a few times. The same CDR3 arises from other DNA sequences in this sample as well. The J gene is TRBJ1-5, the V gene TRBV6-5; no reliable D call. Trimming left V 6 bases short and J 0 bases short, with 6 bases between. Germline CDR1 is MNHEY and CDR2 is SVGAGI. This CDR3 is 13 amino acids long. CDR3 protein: CASSRNSNQPQHF. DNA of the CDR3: TGTGCCAGCAGCCGAAATAGCAATCAGCCCCAGCATTTT.

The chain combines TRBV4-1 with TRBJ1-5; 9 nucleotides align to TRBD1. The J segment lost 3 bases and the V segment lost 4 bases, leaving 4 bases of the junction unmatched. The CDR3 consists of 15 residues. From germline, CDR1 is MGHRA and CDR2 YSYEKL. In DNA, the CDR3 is TGCGCCAGCAGCCTCTGGGACAGGGCCAATCAGCCCCAGCATTTT. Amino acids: CASSLWDRANQPQHF.

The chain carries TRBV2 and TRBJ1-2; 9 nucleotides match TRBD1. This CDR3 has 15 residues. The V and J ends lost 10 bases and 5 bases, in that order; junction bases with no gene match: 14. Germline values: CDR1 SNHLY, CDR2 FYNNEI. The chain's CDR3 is CATSGAGTGKYGYTF. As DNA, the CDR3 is TGTGCCACCTCCGGGGCCGGGACAGGGAAATATGGCTACACCTTC.

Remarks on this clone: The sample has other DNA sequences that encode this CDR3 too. As DNA, the CDR3 is TGTGCCACCAGCAGAGATTTGGAGAACTATGGCTACACCTTC. This sequence encodes CATSRDLENYGYTF. The rearrangement joins TRBV15 to TRBJ1-2; no clear D. V was cut by 0 bases and J by 2 bases, with 7 bases left in between. Germline V gene data show CDR1 as LNHNV and CDR2 as YYDKDF (reference sequence). The CDR3 spans 14 residues.

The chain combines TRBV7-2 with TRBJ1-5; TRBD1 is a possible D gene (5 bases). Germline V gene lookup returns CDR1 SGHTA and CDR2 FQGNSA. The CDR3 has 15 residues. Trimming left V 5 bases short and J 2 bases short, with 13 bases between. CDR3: CASSAGHMRNQPQHF. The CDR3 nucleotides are TGTGCCAGCAGCGCCGGACATATGCGCAATCAGCCCCAGCATTTT.